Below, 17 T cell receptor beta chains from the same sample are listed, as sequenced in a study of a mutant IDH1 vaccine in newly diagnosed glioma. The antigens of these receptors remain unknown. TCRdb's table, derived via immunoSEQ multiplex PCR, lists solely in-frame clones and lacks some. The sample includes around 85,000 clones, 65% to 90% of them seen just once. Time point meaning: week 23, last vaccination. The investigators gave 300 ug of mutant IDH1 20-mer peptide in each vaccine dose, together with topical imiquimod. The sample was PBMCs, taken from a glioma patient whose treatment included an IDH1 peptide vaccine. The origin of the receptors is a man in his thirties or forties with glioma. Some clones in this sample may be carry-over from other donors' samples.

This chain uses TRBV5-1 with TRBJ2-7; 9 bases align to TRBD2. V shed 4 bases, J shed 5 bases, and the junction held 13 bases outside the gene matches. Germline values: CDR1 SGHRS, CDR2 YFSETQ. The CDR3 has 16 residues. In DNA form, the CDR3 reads TGCGCCAGCAGCCCCGGAGGCGGGAGGGAATATGACGAGCAGTACTTC. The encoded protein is CASSPGGGREYDEQYF.

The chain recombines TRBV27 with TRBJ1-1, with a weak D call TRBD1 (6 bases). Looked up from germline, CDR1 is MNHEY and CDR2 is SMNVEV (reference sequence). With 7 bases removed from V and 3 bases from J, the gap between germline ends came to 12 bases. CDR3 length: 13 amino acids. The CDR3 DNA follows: TGTGCCAGCAAGTTAGGGGGGGACACTGAAGCTTTCTTT. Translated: CASKLGGDTEAFF.

Here the CDR3 DNA reads TGCAGCGTTTTAGGGGCCCGCAATCAGCCCCAGCATTTT. This encodes CSVLGARNQPQHF. The chain has TRBV29-1 and TRBJ1-5, with D possibly being TRBD1 (5 bases). The germline CDR1 and CDR2 sequences are SQVTM and ANQGSEA. The V end was cut by 5 bases, the J end by 2 bases, with 10 bases between. The CDR3 spans 13 residues. Filled out from reference TRBV29-1 and TRBJ1-5, the complete variable domain reads SAVISQKPSRDICQRGTSLTIQCQVDSQVTMMFWYRQQPGQSLTLIATANQGSEATYESGFVIDKFPISRPNLTFSTLTVSNMSPEDSSIYLCSVLGARNQPQHFGDGTRLSIL.

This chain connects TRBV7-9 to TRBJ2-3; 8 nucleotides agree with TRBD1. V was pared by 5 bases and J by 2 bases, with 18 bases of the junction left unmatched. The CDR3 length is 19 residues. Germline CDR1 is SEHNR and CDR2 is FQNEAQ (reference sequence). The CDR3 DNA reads TGTGCCAGCAGCCTACATCGGGGACAGGTGAACCGGGCCACAGATACGCAGTATTTT. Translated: CASSLHRGQVNRATDTQYF.

CDR3 sequence: CASSFSVRGTEAFF. CDR3 bases: TGTGCCAGCAGTTTTAGTGTGAGGGGTACTGAAGCTTTCTTT. This chain connects TRBV27 to TRBJ1-1; perhaps TRBD1 as D (5 bases). This CDR3 comprises 14 residues. Germline CDR1 and CDR2: MNHEY and SMNVEV (reference sequence). Trimming took off 3 bases at V and 5 bases at J, with 13 bases between the two ends.

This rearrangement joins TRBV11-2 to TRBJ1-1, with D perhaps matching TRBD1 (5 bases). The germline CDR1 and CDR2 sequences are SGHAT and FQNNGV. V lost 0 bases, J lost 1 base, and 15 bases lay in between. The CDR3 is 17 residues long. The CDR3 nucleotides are TGTGCCAGCAGCTTAGATTGGATCTCGGGGGGGAACACTGAAGCTTTCTTT. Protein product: CASSLDWISGGNTEAFF.

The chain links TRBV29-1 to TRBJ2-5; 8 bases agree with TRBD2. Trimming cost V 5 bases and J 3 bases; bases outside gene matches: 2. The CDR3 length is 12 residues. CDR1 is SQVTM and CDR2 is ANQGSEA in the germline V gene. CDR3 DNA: TGCAGCGTTCTTAGCGGGGAAGAGACCCAGTACTTC. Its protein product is CSVLSGEETQYF.

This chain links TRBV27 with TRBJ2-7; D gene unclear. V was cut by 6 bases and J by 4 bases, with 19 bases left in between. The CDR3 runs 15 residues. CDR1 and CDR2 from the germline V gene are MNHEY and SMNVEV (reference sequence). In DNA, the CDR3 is TGTGCCAGCAGCCCCTTAGAGGCCTTTTTATACGAGCAGTACTTC. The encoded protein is CASSPLEAFLYEQYF.

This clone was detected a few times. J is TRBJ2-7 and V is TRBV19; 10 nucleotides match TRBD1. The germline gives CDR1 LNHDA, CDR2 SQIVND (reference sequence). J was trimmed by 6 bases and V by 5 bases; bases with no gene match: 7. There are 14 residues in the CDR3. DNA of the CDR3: TGTGCCAGTAGTCATCGGACAGGGGGAGTCGAGCAGTACTTC. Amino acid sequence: CASSHRTGGVEQYF. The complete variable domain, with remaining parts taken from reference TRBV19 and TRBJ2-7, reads DGGITQSPKYLFRKEGQNVTLSCEQNLNHDAMYWYRQDPGQGLRLIYYSQIVNDFQKGDIAEGYSVSREKKESFPLTVTSAQKNPTAFYLCASSHRTGGVEQYFGPGTRLTVT.

The CDR3 here is CASSQAQGPKNIQYF. CDR3 in DNA: TGCGCCAGCAGCCAAGCCCAGGGTCCCAAAAACATTCAGTACTTC. V usage is TRBV4-1 and J usage is TRBJ2-4, with D tentatively TRBD1 (5 bases). V was shortened by 1 base and J by 2 bases, with 9 bases between the two germline ends. The CDR3 runs 15 residues. Germline values: CDR1 MGHRA, CDR2 YSYEKL.

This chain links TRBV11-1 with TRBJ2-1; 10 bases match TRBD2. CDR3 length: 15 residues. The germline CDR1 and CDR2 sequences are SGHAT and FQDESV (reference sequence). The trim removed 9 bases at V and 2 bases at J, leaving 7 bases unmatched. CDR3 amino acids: CASTGLAGAYNEQFF. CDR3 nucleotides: TGTGCCAGTACCGGGCTAGCGGGAGCCTACAATGAGCAGTTCTTC.

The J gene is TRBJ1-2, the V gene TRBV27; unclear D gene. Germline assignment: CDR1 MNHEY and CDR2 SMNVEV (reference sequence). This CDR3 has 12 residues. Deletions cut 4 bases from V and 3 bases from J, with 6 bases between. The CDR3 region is CASSSKDYGYTF. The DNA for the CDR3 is TGTGCCAGCAGTTCCAAAGACTATGGCTACACCTTC.

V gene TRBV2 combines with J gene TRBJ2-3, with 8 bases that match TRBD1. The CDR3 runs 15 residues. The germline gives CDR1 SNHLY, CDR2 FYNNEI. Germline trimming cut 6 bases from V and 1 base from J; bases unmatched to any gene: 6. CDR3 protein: CASSKDRARTDTQYF. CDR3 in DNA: TGTGCCAGCAGCAAGGACAGGGCGCGCACAGATACGCAGTATTTT.

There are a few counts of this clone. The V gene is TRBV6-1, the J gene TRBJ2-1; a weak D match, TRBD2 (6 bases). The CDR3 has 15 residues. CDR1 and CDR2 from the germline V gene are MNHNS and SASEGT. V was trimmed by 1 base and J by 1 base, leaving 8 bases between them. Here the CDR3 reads CASSEEEGSYNEQFF. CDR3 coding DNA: TGTGCCAGCAGTGAAGAGGAGGGATCCTACAATGAGCAGTTCTTC.

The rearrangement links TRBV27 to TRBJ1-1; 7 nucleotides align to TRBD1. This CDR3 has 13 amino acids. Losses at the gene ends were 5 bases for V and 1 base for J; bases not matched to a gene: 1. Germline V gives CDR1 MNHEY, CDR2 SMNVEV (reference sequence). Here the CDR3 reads CASSRTGNTEAFF. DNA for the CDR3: TGTGCCAGCAGTCGGACAGGGAACACTGAAGCTTTCTTT.

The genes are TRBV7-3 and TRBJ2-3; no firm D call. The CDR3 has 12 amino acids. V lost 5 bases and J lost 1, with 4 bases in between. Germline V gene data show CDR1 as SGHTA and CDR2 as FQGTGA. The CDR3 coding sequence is TGTGCCAGCAGCCTCGGCACAGATACGCAGTATTTT. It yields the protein CASSLGTDTQYF.

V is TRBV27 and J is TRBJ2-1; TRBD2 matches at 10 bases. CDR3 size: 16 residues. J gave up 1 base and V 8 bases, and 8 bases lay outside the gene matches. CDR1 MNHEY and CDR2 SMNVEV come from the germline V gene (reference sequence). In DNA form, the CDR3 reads TGTGCCAGCTCCCCTGGACTAGCGGAGTCCTACAATGAGCAGTTCTTC. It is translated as CASSPGLAESYNEQFF.